Listed here are 15 T cell receptor beta chains from one sample, sequenced in a study of Graves' ophthalmopathy and Graves' hyperthyroidism. From RNA, the CDR3 regions of TCR beta chains were amplified and sequenced. HTBI primers were employed in first-round RT-PCR, then a second-round multiplex PCR followed. Using its own MiXCR run on the multiplex PCR reads, TCRdb lists one record per CDR3 protein. The sample consists of about 370,000 distinct CDR3 sequences, approximately 20% of them appearing once. The specimen was peripheral blood. All receptors come from a woman between 18 and 30 years old with Graves' ophthalmopathy.

The table lists this clonotype with many counts. The chain carries TRBV7-2 and TRBJ2-2; D not resolved. V shed 3 bases and J shed 4 bases, with 3 bases lying between them. Germline V CDR1 and CDR2: SGHTA, FQGNSA. The CDR3 runs 12 residues. The CDR3 here is CASSFPTGELFF. The CDR3 bases are TGTGCCAGCAGCTTCCCCACCGGGGAGCTGTTTTTT.

Many counts were recorded for this clonotype. This sequence joins TRBV19 and TRBJ2-7; D possibly corresponds to TRBD2 (5 bases). The CDR3 is 17 amino acids. Trimming took off 3 bases at V and 0 bases at J, with 18 bases between the two ends. In germline, CDR1 is LNHDA, CDR2 SQIVND (reference sequence). The CDR3 protein is CASSMEWGAAASYEQYF. For the CDR3, the DNA is TGTGCCAGTAGTATGGAGTGGGGAGCGGCGGCCTCCTACGAGCAGTACTTC.

This clonotype was observed at least ten times. The chain is built from TRBV29-1 and TRBJ1-1; 9 bases fit TRBD1. CDR3 length equals 14 residues. Germline values: CDR1 SQVTM, CDR2 ANQGSEA. V shed 8 bases and J 4 bases; nucleotides not matched to a gene: 11. CDR3 in DNA: TGCAGCTTGAAACAGGGGGCGTTAAGCACTGAAGCTTTCTTT. Protein product: CSLKQGALSTEAFF.

This clonotype was seen ten or more times. This rearrangement joins TRBV18 to TRBJ2-7; D perhaps matches TRBD2 (6 bases). V lost 3 bases and J lost 5, with 20 bases in between. The CDR3 spans 16 residues. Germline-derived CDR1 and CDR2 are KGHSH and LQKENI. The CDR3 nucleotides read TGTGCCAGCTCACCTCTAAAGGGAGGCGCTGGGAACGAGCAGTACTTC. It yields the protein CASSPLKGGAGNEQYF.

This clonotype was observed at least ten times. The chain uses TRBV7-3 and TRBJ2-2, with D unclear. V shed 3 bases and J shed 8 bases, with 10 bases lying between them. The germline V gene has CDR1 SGHTA and CDR2 FQGTGA. The CDR3 consists of 13 residues. The DNA for the CDR3 is TGTGCCAGCAGCTTCAGAAACGGGGGGGAGCTGTTTTTT. Residues: CASSFRNGGELFF. The variable domain in full, with the rest retrieved from reference TRBV7-3 and TRBJ2-2, is GAGVSQTPSNKVTEKGKYVELRCDPISGHTALYWYRQSLGQGPEFLIYFQGTGAADDSGLPNDRFFAVRPEGSVSTLKIQRTERGDSAVYLCASSFRNGGELFFGEGSRLTVL.

Ten or more counts support this clonotype. The chain has TRBV18 and TRBJ1-5; D unresolved. Germline V gene lookup returns CDR1 KGHSH and CDR2 LQKENI. V was clipped by 4 bases and J by 5 bases, with 12 bases between them. The CDR3 runs 14 residues. The CDR3 nucleotides are TGTGCCAGCTCACGCGGGGTTGGAGATCAGCCCCAGCATTTT. Translation: CASSRGVGDQPQHF.

This clonotype was observed many times. V is TRBV11-1 and J is TRBJ2-7, with 9 bases matching TRBD2. V shed 5 bases, J shed 3 bases, and the junction held 11 bases outside the gene matches. Per the germline V gene, CDR1 is SGHAT and CDR2 is FQDESV (reference sequence). The CDR3 length is 16 residues. This chain's CDR3 is CASSPRGAGGRYEQYF. The CDR3 DNA sequence: TGTGCCAGCAGCCCCCGGGGAGCGGGGGGCCGCTACGAGCAGTACTTC.

This clonotype was recorded many times. The CDR3 sequence is CASSLEPGRRHEAFF. The DNA of the CDR3 is TGCGCCAGCAGCTTGGAGCCGGGGAGGAGACATGAAGCTTTCTTT. The chain is built from TRBV5-1 and TRBJ1-1; D not certain. Deletions cut 0 bases from V and 7 bases from J, with 16 bases between. CDR1 is SGHRS, CDR2 YFSETQ, per germline. The CDR3 is made up of 15 amino acids.

This clonotype has at least ten counts. J is TRBJ2-5 and V is TRBV7-2; D tentatively fits TRBD1 or TRBD2 (6 bases each). Germline V gives CDR1 SGHTA, CDR2 FQGNSA. Trimming left V 6 bases short and J 5 bases short, with 16 bases between. The CDR3 is 14 amino acids. CDR3 DNA sequence: TGTGCCAGCAGTAACCGGGGGCGCATGGAGACCCAGTACTTC. Residues: CASSNRGRMETQYF.

This clonotype was observed many times. V and J are TRBV2 and TRBJ2-2, with no clear D. The CDR3 contains 13 residues. Trimming pared 11 bases from V and 3 bases from J, leaving 13 bases between. Germline-derived CDR1 and CDR2 are SNHLY and FYNNEI. Written as DNA, the CDR3 is TGTGCCGGCCTGGCAGCCGACACCGGGGAGCTGTTTTTT. Translating it yields CAGLAADTGELFF.

This clonotype was seen more than once but under ten times. V gene TRBV5-4 combines with J gene TRBJ2-7; perhaps TRBD2 as D (6 bases). Germline V gene lookup returns CDR1 SGHNT and CDR2 YYREEE (reference sequence). The V end was cut by 0 bases, the J end by 8 bases, with 24 bases between. The CDR3 loop spans 17 amino acids. DNA for the CDR3: TGTGCCAGCAGCTTGGTTAGGGAGGACCGACTCGGAGAGCAGCAGTACTTC. It is translated as CASSLVREDRLGEQQYF.

The rearrangement uses TRBV30 and TRBJ1-1; 10 bases are a match to TRBD1. After removal of 2 bases from V and 5 bases from J, the junction contained 8 bases not matched to a gene. Germline lookup yields CDR1 GTSNPN and CDR2 SVGIG (reference sequence). The CDR3 consists of 15 residues. The CDR3 nucleotides read TGTGCCTGGAGTCCGGGACAGGGGAGGCGGACTGAAGCTTTCTTT. It translates to CAWSPGQGRRTEAFF.

This clonotype appeared many times. The V gene is TRBV6-5, the J gene TRBJ2-2; D uncertain. Trimming removed 2 bases from V and 6 bases from J, with 13 bases in between. Germline-derived CDR1 and CDR2 are MNHEY and SVGAGI. The CDR3 length is 15 residues. CDR3 loop: CASSYIGLYAGELFF. In nucleotides, the CDR3 is TGTGCCAGCAGTTACATCGGGTTGTACGCCGGGGAGCTGTTTTTT.

There are many counts of this clonotype. A much larger clone differs by one base, so this may be a read error. The chain joins TRBV12-3 or TRBV12-4 to TRBJ2-4, with 10 bases fitting TRBD1. This CDR3 region has 15 residues. DNA of the CDR3: TGTGCCAGCAGTTCGGGACAGGGGTACAAAAACATTCTGTACTTC. Translation: CASSSGQGYKNILYF.

Ten or more counts support this clonotype. The chain recombines TRBV19 with TRBJ2-7, with TRBD2 as a possible D gene (6 bases). The CDR3 extends over 14 amino acids. Germline values: CDR1 LNHDA, CDR2 SQIVND (reference sequence). Between the trimmed V and J ends, which lost 5 bases and 1 base, there was a span of 12 bases. For the CDR3, the DNA is TGTGCCAGTAGTGTTCGTAGCGGTTCCTACGAGCAGTACTTC. Its protein product is CASSVRSGSYEQYF.